Below are 26 T cell receptor beta chains sequenced from a single sample in a study of identifying expanded T cells in peripheral blood. Assay used: immunoSEQ multiplex PCR; TCRdb lists only in-frame clones, some missing. The sample records 80,000 to 90,000 clones, around 86% being singletons. Sample: blood. The receptors stem from a person aged 18-69 years in good health.

J is TRBJ2-2 and V is TRBV4-1; 8 bases fit TRBD2. The CDR3 covers 15 residues. Germline CDR1 is MGHRA and CDR2 is YSYEKL. The V and J ends lost 0 bases and 4 bases, in that order; junction bases with no gene match: 1. For the CDR3, the DNA is TGCGCCAGCAGCCAAGACCTAGCGGGCACCGGGGAGCTGTTTTTT. Protein product: CASSQDLAGTGELFF.

This chain links TRBV5-6 with TRBJ1-1, with no clear D. This CDR3 region has 14 residues. Trimming cost V 0 bases and J 9 bases, with 15 bases left between them. Germline V gene lookup returns CDR1 SGHDT and CDR2 YYEEEE. The CDR3 reads CASSLVDLGGKAFF. CDR3 DNA sequence: TGTGCCAGCAGCTTGGTGGATTTGGGAGGCAAAGCTTTCTTT.

This clone was seen only once. This chain links TRBV2 with TRBJ1-1; 8 nucleotides line up with TRBD1. Germline lookup yields CDR1 SNHLY and CDR2 FYNNEI. CDR3 length equals 15 residues. The ends lost 6 bases at V and 4 bases at J; junction bases unmatched: 10. The CDR3 sequence is CASSAGQVWSTEAFF. The DNA of the CDR3 is TGTGCCAGCAGCGCGGGACAGGTCTGGAGCACTGAAGCTTTCTTT.

V is TRBV5-1 and J is TRBJ1-5; 8 bases map to TRBD1. Germline V gives CDR1 SGHRS, CDR2 YFSETQ. The trim removed 4 bases at V and 0 bases at J, leaving 9 bases unmatched. The CDR3 sequence is 17 residues long. The CDR3 protein is CASSPGQGQYSNQPQHF. In DNA, the CDR3 is TGCGCCAGCAGCCCCGGACAGGGCCAATATAGCAATCAGCCCCAGCATTTT.

The chain combines TRBV4-1 with TRBJ1-5, with TRBD1 as a possible D gene (5 bases). There are 17 residues in the CDR3. Germline-derived CDR1 and CDR2 are MGHRA and YSYEKL. Trimming took 2 bases from V and 1 from J, leaving 15 bases between them. CDR3 protein: CASSQPGGPVSNQPQHF. The CDR3 coding sequence is TGCGCCAGCAGCCAACCGGGGGGACCTGTAAGCAATCAGCCCCAGCATTTT.

V gene TRBV18 combines with J gene TRBJ2-2, with D tentatively TRBD1 (5 bases). Germline-derived CDR1 and CDR2 are KGHSH and LQKENI. The V gene lost 2 bases and the J gene lost 1 base, with 11 bases spanning the gap. The CDR3 consists of 16 residues. The CDR3 nucleotides read TGTGCCAGCTCACCAAGTTCAGGACAGAACACCGGGGAGCTGTTTTTT. It encodes CASSPSSGQNTGELFF. Looking up the rest from reference TRBV18 and TRBJ2-2 gives the full variable domain: NAGVMQNPRHLVRRRGQEARLRCSPMKGHSHVYWYRQLPEEGLKFMVYLQKENIIDESGMPKERFSAEFPKEGPSILRIQQVVRGDSAAYFCASSPSSGQNTGELFFGEGSRLTVL.

In DNA form, the CDR3 reads TGTGCCGGCTCCGACAGGGTGCTGGCTAATGAAAAACTGTTTTTT. Translation: CAGSDRVLANEKLFF. The gene calls are TRBV6-1 and TRBJ1-4; 7 bases align to TRBD1. Losses at the gene ends were 11 bases for V and 3 bases for J; bases not matched to a gene: 12. Germline CDR1 and CDR2: MNHNS and SASEGT. The CDR3 totals 15 residues.

The chain joins TRBV6-1 to TRBJ2-3; the D gene is possibly TRBD1 (5 bases). The CDR3 length is 13 residues. Germline CDR1 MNHNS, CDR2 SASEGT. The germline V and J ends were trimmed by 1 base and 8 bases, with 10 bases remaining between them. Here the CDR3 reads CASSEEQVGTQYF. CDR3 coding DNA: TGTGCCAGCAGTGAAGAACAGGTCGGTACGCAGTATTTT.

To note about this clone: The limits of the CDR3 on the DNA are not certain, so only TCRdb's listed CDR3 is given. This rearrangement joins TRBV18 to TRBJ2-2; no DNA check was done on the table's D call, TRBD2. The CDR3 has 15 amino acids, counting both end residues. From germline, CDR1 is KGHSH and CDR2 LQKENI. This CDR3 reads CASSPGPEEPGSCFF.

The gene calls are TRBV6-5 and TRBJ2-2; D call uncertain. V gave up 3 bases and J gave up 5 bases, with 10 bases separating them. CDR3 length: 14 amino acids. Per the germline V gene, CDR1 is MNHEY and CDR2 is SVGAGI. This CDR3 is CASSYTDVTGELFF. In DNA form, the CDR3 reads TGTGCCAGCAGTTATACTGACGTAACCGGGGAGCTGTTTTTT.

A single count supports this clone. The gene calls are TRBV6-6 and TRBJ1-1; weak D call: TRBD1 (6 bases). Trimming left V 5 bases short and J 7 bases short, with 14 bases between. CDR1 MNHNY and CDR2 SVGAGI come from the germline V gene (reference sequence). The CDR3 consists of 13 residues. The DNA of the CDR3 is TGTGCCAGCAGTGACGCCGGGACACGTGAAGCTTTCTTT. Translating gives CASSDAGTREAFF.

The chain links TRBV7-2 to TRBJ1-5; tentative D call: TRBD1 (5 bases). Germline loops: CDR1 SGHTA, CDR2 FQGNSA. The CDR3 has 14 amino acids. Between the trimmed V and J ends, which lost 3 bases and 10 bases, there was a span of 16 bases. The CDR3 protein is CASSFGARGAPQHF. The CDR3 bases are TGTGCCAGCAGCTTCGGGGCTCGGGGAGCACCCCAGCATTTT. The full variable domain, completed using reference TRBV7-2 and TRBJ1-5, is GAGVSQSPSNKVTEKGKDVELRCDPISGHTALYWYRQSLGQGLEFLIYFQGNSAPDKSGLPSDRFSAERTGGSVSTLTIQRTQQEDSAVYLCASSFGARGAPQHFGDGTRLSIL.

The count of this clone is one. The chain links TRBV7-9 to TRBJ1-2; weak D call: TRBD1 (5 bases). V lost 4 bases to trimming and J lost 6 bases, with 15 bases between them. This CDR3 comprises 14 residues. The V gene's germline CDR1 is SEHNR and CDR2 FQNEAQ (reference sequence). DNA for the CDR3: TGTGCCAGCAGCTGGTATAAGGGGACCAATGGCTACACCTTC. It encodes CASSWYKGTNGYTF.

The chain employs TRBV2 and TRBJ1-1, with a possible D match to TRBD1 (5 bases). Trimming removed 7 bases from V and 1 base from J, with 10 bases in between. From germline, CDR1 is SNHLY and CDR2 FYNNEI. The CDR3 sequence is 13 residues long. The CDR3 nucleotides are TGTGCCAGCAAAGGGGTCGGGAACACTGAAGCTTTCTTT. Translated, it gives CASKGVGNTEAFF. The complete variable domain, with remaining parts taken from reference TRBV2 and TRBJ1-1, reads EPEVTQTPSHQVTQMGQEVILRCVPISNHLYFYWYRQILGQKVEFLVSFYNNEISEKSEIFDDQFSVERPDGSNFTLKIRSTKLEDSAMYFCASKGVGNTEAFFGQGTRLTVV.

This clone turned up a few times. The V gene is TRBV7-9, the J gene TRBJ2-1; the D is unclear. The CDR3 extends over 13 amino acids. The germline CDR1 and CDR2 sequences are SEHNR and FQNEAQ (reference sequence). The V end lost 2 bases, the J end lost 7 bases, and 9 bases lay between the germline ends. CDR3 in amino acids: CASSLTVGNEQFF. CDR3 sequence (DNA): TGTGCCAGCAGCTTAACGGTTGGGAATGAGCAGTTCTTC.

The chain joins TRBV6-4 to TRBJ1-6; a weak D match, TRBD1 (5 bases). The length of the CDR3 is 12 residues. CDR1 and CDR2 (germline): MRHNA, SNTAGT. V was trimmed by 9 bases and J by 8 bases, leaving 11 bases between them. The CDR3 is CARQFRDSPLHF. CDR3 DNA sequence: TGTGCCAGACAATTCAGGGATTCACCCCTCCACTTT.

The count of this clone is one. J is TRBJ2-1 and V is TRBV19, with D tentatively TRBD1 or TRBD2 (5 bases each). Between the trimmed V and J ends, which lost 2 bases and 3 bases, there was a span of 8 bases. The CDR3 is 14 amino acids. Germline lookup yields CDR1 LNHDA and CDR2 SQIVND (reference sequence). Here the CDR3 reads CASSIRGDYNEQFF. CDR3 sequence (DNA): TGTGCCAGTAGTATAAGAGGGGACTACAATGAGCAGTTCTTC.

V usage is TRBV6-1 and J usage is TRBJ2-3; unclear D gene. V was pared by 7 bases and J by 7 bases, with 15 bases between. This CDR3 region has 13 residues. Germline V lookup: CDR1 MNHNS, CDR2 SASEGT. DNA for the CDR3: TGTGCCAGCACCGTTGATATGGCCAATACGCAGTATTTT. Translation: CASTVDMANTQYF.

By share, this clone ranks as medium-sized. The chain has TRBV30 and TRBJ1-4; D not resolved. CDR3 length: 14 amino acids. V dropped 0 bases and J dropped 8 bases, with 13 bases sitting between them. Germline loops: CDR1 GTSNPN, CDR2 SVGIG (reference sequence). This chain's CDR3 is CAWSVSTMGEKLFF. The CDR3 nucleotides read TGTGCCTGGAGTGTAAGCACCATGGGCGAAAAACTGTTTTTT.

The chain's CDR3 is CASSHRLGGGNTGELFF. CDR3 DNA: TGTGCCAGCAGCCACCGACTTGGCGGGGGGAACACCGGGGAGCTGTTTTTT. The chain recombines TRBV5-4 with TRBJ2-2, with 7 bases matching TRBD2. Germline loops: CDR1 SGHNT, CDR2 YYREEE (reference sequence). With V trimmed by 4 bases and J by 1 base, 10 bases remained unmatched. This CDR3 is built from 17 residues. The whole variable domain, filled in from reference TRBV5-4 and TRBJ2-2, reads ETGVTQSPTHLIKTRGQQVTLRCSSQSGHNTVSWYQQALGQGPQFIFQYYREEENGRGNFPPRFSGLQFPNYSSELNVNALELDDSALYLCASSHRLGGGNTGELFFGEGSRLTVL.

J is TRBJ1-2 and V is TRBV5-1; no clear D. Trimming removed 0 bases at V and 4 bases at J, with 7 bases between. In germline, CDR1 is SGHRS, CDR2 YFSETQ. The CDR3 extends over 13 amino acids. The CDR3 nucleotides are TGCGCCAGCAGCTTGGACCAGAGCTATGGCTACACCTTC. Encoded protein: CASSLDQSYGYTF.

This clone was picked up one time. This chain joins TRBV29-1 and TRBJ1-1, with 9 bases that match TRBD1. CDR1 is SQVTM, CDR2 ANQGSEA, per germline. V was pared by 6 bases and J by 11 bases, with 7 bases of the junction left unmatched. This CDR3 contains 11 residues. The CDR3: CSVEQGALAFF. CDR3 sequence (DNA): TGCAGCGTGGAACAGGGGGCATTGGCTTTCTTT.

This clone was seen only a few times. This rearrangement joins TRBV5-1 to TRBJ2-5; 7 bases are a match to TRBD1. This CDR3 has 16 residues. The ends lost 1 base at V and 1 base at J; junction bases unmatched: 7. CDR1 and CDR2 (germline): SGHRS, YFSETQ. This CDR3 reads CASSLTPAGGQETQYF. CDR3 nucleotide sequence: TGCGCCAGCAGCTTGACCCCGGCAGGGGGCCAAGAGACCCAGTACTTC.

The chain combines TRBV11-2 with TRBJ1-4; perhaps TRBD1 as D (6 bases). Trimming shortened V by 1 base and J by 8 bases, and 14 bases separated the two germline ends. CDR3 length equals 15 residues. CDR1 is SGHAT, CDR2 FQNNGV, per germline. CDR3 loop: CASSLVSGGVEKLFF. The CDR3 DNA follows: TGTGCCAGCAGCTTAGTTTCGGGGGGCGTAGAAAAACTGTTTTTT.

This clone was counted once. The chain couples TRBV30 to TRBJ1-6, with 7 bases matching TRBD1. There are 15 residues in the CDR3. CDR1 is GTSNPN, CDR2 SVGIG, per germline (reference sequence). Trimming at V came to 2 bases and at J to 7 bases, leaving 8 bases not matched to a gene. Here the CDR3 DNA reads TGTGCCTGGAGTCCCTCGGACAGGAGAAATTCACCCCTCCACTTT. Amino acids: CAWSPSDRRNSPLHF.

The chain links TRBV6-5 to TRBJ1-1, with TRBD1 matching over 7 bases. The CDR3 contains 14 residues. The germline CDR1 and CDR2 sequences are MNHEY and SVGAGI. Trimming at V came to 0 bases and at J to 3 bases, leaving 1 base not matched to a gene. CDR3 DNA: TGTGCCAGCAGTTACTCTCAGGGGGACACTGAAGCTTTCTTT. Encoded protein: CASSYSQGDTEAFF.